The T cell receptor (beta chain) under discussion was sequenced for a study of early T cells in non-severe SARS-CoV-2 infection. Study-wide background: Bulk RNA taken from unsorted whole blood was sequenced, leaving chains unpaired.

Findings and caveats of the study: Anti-spike CD8 responses were favored by VDJdb matching, which missed private and CD4 specificities.

The TCR library protocol was used to attach unique molecular identifiers. These identifiers were attached to individual cDNA molecules. TCRdb recomputed calls from the 5' RACE reads with MiXCR, one row per CDR3 protein. This sample carries around 53,000 distinct CDR3 sequences, 10% to 15% of them seen once, and the ten largest clones take more than 9%. V lost 0 bases and J lost 8, with 16 bases in between. The CDR3 is 15 residues long. The germline V gene has CDR1 MNHEY and CDR2 SMNVEV (reference sequence). This clonotype was recorded at least ten times. What it recognizes is unknown. Sequenced material: whole blood. The receptor was isolated from an adult who was a healthcare worker with PCR-confirmed SARS-CoV-2 infection or an uninfected control (not recorded which). The chain uses TRBV27 and TRBJ1-2; D perhaps matches TRBD1 (6 bases). CDR3 bases: TGTGCCAGCAGTTTATCGTTCTTGGGGACACACGGCTACACCTTC. Amino acids: CASSLSFLGTHGYTF.